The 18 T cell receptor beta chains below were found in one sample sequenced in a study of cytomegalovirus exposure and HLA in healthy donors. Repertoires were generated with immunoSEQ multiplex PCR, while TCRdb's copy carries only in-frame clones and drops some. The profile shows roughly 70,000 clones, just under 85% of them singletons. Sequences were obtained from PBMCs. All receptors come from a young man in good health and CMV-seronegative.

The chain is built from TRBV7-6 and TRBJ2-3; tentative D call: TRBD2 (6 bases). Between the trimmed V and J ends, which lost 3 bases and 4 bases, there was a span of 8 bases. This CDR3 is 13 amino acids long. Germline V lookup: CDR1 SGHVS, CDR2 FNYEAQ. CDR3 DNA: TGTGCCAGCAGCTTGGAGGGCGCAGATACGCAGTATTTT. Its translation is CASSLEGADTQYF.

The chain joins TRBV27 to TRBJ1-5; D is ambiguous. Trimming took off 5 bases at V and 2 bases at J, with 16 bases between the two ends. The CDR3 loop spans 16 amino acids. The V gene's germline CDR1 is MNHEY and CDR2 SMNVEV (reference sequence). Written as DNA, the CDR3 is TGTGCCAGCAGTAGCTACGGTGGGGAGGGCAATCAGCCCCAGCATTTT. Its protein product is CASSSYGGEGNQPQHF.

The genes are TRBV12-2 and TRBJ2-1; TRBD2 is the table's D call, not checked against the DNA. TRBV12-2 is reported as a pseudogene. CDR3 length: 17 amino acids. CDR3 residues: CASVPIAGGPGYNEQFF. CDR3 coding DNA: TGTGCAAGTGTCCCTATAGCGGGAGGGCCAGGTTACAATGAGCAGTTCTTC.

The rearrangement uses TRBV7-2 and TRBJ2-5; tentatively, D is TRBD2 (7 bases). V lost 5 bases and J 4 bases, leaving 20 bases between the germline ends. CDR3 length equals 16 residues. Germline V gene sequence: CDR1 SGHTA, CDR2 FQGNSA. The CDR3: CASSVAGTSGGETQYF. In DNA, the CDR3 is TGTGCCAGCAGCGTTGCCGGGACATCGGGGGGAGAGACCCAGTACTTC.

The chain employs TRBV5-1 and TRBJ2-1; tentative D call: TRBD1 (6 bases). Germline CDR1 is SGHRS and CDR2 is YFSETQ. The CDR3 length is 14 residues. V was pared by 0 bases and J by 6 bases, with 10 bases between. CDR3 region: CASSLGQGINEQFF. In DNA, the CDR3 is TGCGCCAGCAGCTTGGGCCAGGGGATCAATGAGCAGTTCTTC.

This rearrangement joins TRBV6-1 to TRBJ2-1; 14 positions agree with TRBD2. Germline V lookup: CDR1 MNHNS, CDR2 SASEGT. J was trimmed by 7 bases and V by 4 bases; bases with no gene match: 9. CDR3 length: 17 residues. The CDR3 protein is CASSGKGLAGAGNEQFF. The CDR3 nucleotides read TGTGCCAGCAGTGGAAAGGGACTAGCGGGAGCTGGGAATGAGCAGTTCTTC.

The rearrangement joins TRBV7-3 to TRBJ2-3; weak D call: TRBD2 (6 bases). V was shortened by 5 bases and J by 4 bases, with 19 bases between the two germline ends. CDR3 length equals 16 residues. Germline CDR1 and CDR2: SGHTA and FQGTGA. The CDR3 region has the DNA TGTGCCAGCAGCCCCGGCGGAGGGAGAGGGTCAGATACGCAGTATTTT. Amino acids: CASSPGGGRGSDTQYF.

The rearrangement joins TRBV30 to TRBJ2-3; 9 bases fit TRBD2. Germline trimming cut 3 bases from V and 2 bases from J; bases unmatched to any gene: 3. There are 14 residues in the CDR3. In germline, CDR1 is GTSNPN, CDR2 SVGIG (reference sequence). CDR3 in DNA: TGTGCCTGGAGAAAGCGGGGGGACACAGATACGCAGTATTTT. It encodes CAWRKRGDTDTQYF. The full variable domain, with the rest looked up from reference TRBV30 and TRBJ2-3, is SQTIHQWPATLVQPVGSPLSLECTVEGTSNPNLYWYRQAAGRGLQLLFYSVGIGQISSEVPQNLSASRPQDRQFILSSKKLLLSDSGFYLCAWRKRGDTDTQYFGPGTRLTVL.

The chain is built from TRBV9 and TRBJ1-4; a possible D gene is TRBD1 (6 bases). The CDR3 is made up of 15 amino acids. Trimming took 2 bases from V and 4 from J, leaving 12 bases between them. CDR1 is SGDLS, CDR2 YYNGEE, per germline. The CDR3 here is CASSVSRGVNEKLFF. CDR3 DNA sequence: TGTGCCAGCAGCGTCTCCAGGGGTGTTAATGAAAAACTGTTTTTT. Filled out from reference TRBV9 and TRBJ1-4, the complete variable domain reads DSGVTQTPKHLITATGQRVTLRCSPRSGDLSVYWYQQSLDQGLQFLIQYYNGEERAKGNILERFSAQQFPDLHSELNLSSLELGDSALYFCASSVSRGVNEKLFFGSGTQLSVL.

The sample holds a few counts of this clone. The CDR3 bases are TGCGCCAGCAGCCAAGCCCCAGGCCCATCCTACAATGAGCAGTTCTTC. Translated, it gives CASSQAPGPSYNEQFF. The chain uses TRBV4-1 and TRBJ2-1; D gene ambiguous. This CDR3 has 16 residues. Germline-derived CDR1 and CDR2 are MGHRA and YSYEKL. V lost 1 base, J lost 1 base, and 11 bases lay in between.

CDR3 residues: CASSELLRRKNTEAFF. CDR3 sequence (DNA): TGCGCCAGCAGCGAATTATTGCGTCGTAAGAACACTGAAGCTTTCTTT. The chain combines TRBV4-1 with TRBJ1-1; D is undetermined. Trimming stripped 5 bases from V and 1 base from J, with 17 bases between. The CDR3 has 16 amino acids. CDR1 and CDR2 from the germline V gene are MGHRA and YSYEKL.

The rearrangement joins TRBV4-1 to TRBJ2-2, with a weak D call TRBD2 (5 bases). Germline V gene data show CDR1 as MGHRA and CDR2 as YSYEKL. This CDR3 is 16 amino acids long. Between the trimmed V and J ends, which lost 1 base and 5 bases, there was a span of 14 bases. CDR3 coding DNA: TGCGCCAGCAGCCAAGTCTCTGGGAGTGGTACCGGGGAGCTGTTTTTT. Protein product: CASSQVSGSGTGELFF.

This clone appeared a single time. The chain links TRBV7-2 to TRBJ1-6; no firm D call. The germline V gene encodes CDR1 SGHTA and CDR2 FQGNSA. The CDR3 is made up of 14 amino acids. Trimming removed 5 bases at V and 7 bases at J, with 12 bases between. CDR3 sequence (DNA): TGTGCCAGCAGCCCAGACATAGAGAATTCACCCCTCCACTTT. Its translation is CASSPDIENSPLHF.

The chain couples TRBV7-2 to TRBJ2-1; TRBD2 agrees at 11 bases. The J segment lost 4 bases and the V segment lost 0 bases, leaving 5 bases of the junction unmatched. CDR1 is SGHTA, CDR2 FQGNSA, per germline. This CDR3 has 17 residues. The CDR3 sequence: CASSLAKTSGAYNEQFF. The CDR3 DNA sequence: TGTGCCAGCAGCTTAGCCAAGACTAGCGGGGCGTACAATGAGCAGTTCTTC. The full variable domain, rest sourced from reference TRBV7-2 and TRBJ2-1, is GAGVSQSPSNKVTEKGKDVELRCDPISGHTALYWYRQSLGQGLEFLIYFQGNSAPDKSGLPSDRFSAERTGGSVSTLTIQRTQQEDSAVYLCASSLAKTSGAYNEQFFGPGTRLTVL.

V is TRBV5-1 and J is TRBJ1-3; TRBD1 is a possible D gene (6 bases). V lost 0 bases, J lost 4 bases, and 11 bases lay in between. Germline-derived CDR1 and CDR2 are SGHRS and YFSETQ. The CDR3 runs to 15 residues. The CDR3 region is CASSLEGGMGNTIYF. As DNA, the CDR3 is TGCGCCAGCAGCTTGGAAGGGGGAATGGGAAACACCATATATTTT.

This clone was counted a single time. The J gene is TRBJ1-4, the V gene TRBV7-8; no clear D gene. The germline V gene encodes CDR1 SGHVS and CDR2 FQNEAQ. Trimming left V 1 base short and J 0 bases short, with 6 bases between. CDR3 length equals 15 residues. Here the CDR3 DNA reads TGTGCCAGCAGCTTAGATCCTGCAACTAATGAAAAACTGTTTTTT. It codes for CASSLDPATNEKLFF.

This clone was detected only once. CDR3 region: CAFNDPPDSYEQYV. The CDR3 region has the DNA TGTGCTTTTAACGACCCTCCGGACTCCTACGAGCAGTACGTC. The chain links TRBV30 to TRBJ2-7, with D uncertain. Germline CDR1 reads GTSNPN; CDR2 reads SVGIG (reference sequence). CDR3 size: 14 residues.

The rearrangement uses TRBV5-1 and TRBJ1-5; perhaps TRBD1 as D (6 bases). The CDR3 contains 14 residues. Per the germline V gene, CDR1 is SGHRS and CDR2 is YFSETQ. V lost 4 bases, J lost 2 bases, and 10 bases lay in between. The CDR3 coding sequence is TGCGCCAGCAGCCCGGGACAAGGCAATCAGCCCCAGCATTTT. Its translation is CASSPGQGNQPQHF.